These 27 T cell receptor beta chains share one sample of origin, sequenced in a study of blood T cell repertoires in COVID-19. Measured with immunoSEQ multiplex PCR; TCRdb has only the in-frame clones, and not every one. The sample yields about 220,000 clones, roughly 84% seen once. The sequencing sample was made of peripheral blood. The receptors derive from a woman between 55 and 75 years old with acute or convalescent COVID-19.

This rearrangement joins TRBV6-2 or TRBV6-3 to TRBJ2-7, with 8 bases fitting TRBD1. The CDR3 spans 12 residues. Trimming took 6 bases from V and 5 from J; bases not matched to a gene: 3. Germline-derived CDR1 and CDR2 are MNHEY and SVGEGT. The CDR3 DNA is TGTGCCAGCAGCAGGACAGGGAACGAGCAGTACTTC. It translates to CASSRTGNEQYF.

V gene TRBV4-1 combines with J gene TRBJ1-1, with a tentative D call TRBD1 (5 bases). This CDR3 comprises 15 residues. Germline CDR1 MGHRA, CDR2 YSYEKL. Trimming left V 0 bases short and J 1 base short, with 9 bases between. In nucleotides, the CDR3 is TGCGCCAGCAGCCAAGATCAGGGCGCGAACACTGAAGCTTTCTTT. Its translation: CASSQDQGANTEAFF.

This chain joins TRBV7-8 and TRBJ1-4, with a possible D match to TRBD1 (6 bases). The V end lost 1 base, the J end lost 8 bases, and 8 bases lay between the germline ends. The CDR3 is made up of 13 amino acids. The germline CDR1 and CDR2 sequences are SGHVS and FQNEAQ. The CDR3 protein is CASSLGTAEKLFF. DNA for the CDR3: TGTGCCAGCAGCTTAGGGACAGCGGAAAAACTGTTTTTT.

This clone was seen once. CDR3: CASRRPQQGTSNYGYTF. In DNA form, the CDR3 reads TGTGCCAGTAGACGCCCCCAGCAGGGGACCTCCAACTATGGCTACACCTTC. This chain joins TRBV19 and TRBJ1-2; possible D gene TRBD1, 6 bases. CDR1 LNHDA and CDR2 SQIVND come from the germline V gene (reference sequence). V was trimmed by 6 bases and J by 2 bases, leaving 22 bases between them. The CDR3 loop spans 17 amino acids.

CDR3 amino acids: CASSSEAWQPQHF. In DNA, the CDR3 is TGTGCCAGCAGTTCAGAGGCATGGCAGCCCCAGCATTTT. J is TRBJ1-5 and V is TRBV27; D remains ambiguous. The CDR3 runs to 13 residues. Germline V gene lookup returns CDR1 MNHEY and CDR2 SMNVEV (reference sequence). The V gene lost 4 bases and the J gene lost 7 bases, with 11 bases spanning the gap.

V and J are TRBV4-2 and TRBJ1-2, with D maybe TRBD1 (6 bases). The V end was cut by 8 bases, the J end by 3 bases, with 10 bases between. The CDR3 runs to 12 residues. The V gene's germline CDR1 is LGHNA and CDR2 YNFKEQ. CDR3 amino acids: CASLRTDYGYTF. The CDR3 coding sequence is TGTGCCAGCCTCCGGACAGACTATGGCTACACCTTC.

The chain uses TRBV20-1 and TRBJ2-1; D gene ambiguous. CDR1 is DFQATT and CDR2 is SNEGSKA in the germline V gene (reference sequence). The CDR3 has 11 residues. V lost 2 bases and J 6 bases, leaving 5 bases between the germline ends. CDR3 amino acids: CSARSGNEQFF. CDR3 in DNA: TGCAGTGCTAGATCCGGCAATGAGCAGTTCTTC.

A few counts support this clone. The CDR3 region is CASSYPPGSGANVLTF. CDR3 coding DNA: TGTGCCAGCAGTTACCCCCCGGGCTCTGGGGCCAACGTCCTGACTTTC. The J gene is TRBJ2-6, the V gene TRBV6-2 or TRBV6-3; no reliable D call. From germline, CDR1 is MNHEY and CDR2 SVGEGT. V was cut by 2 bases and J by 0 bases, with 8 bases left in between. This CDR3 contains 16 residues.

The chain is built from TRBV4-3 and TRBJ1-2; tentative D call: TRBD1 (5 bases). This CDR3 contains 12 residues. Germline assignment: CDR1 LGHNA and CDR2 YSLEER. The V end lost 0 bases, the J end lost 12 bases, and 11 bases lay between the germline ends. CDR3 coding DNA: TGCGCCAGCAGCCAAGATTACGGAGGGGACACCTTC. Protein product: CASSQDYGGDTF.

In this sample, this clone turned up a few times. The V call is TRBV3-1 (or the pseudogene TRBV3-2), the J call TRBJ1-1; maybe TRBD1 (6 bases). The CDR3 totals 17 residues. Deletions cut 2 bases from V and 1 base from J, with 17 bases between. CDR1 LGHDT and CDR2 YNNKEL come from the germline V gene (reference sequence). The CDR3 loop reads CASSQSQGRASNTEAFF. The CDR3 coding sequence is TGTGCCAGCAGCCAATCACAGGGACGCGCCTCGAACACTGAAGCTTTCTTT.

CDR3 nucleotides: TGTGCCAGCAGCGAGATAAACACCATATATTTT. This encodes CASSEINTIYF. The chain combines TRBV3-1 (or the pseudogene TRBV3-2) with TRBJ1-3, with D unclear. CDR1 is LGHDT, CDR2 YNNKEL, per germline (reference sequence). Trimming removed 5 bases from V and 6 bases from J, with 5 bases in between. The CDR3 is made up of 11 amino acids.

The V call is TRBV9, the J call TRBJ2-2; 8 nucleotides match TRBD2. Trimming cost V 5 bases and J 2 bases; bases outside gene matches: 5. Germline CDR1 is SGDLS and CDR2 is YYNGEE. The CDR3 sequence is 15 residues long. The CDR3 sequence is CASSTGGLNTGELFF. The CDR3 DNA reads TGTGCCAGCAGTACGGGGGGGCTAAACACCGGGGAGCTGTTTTTT.

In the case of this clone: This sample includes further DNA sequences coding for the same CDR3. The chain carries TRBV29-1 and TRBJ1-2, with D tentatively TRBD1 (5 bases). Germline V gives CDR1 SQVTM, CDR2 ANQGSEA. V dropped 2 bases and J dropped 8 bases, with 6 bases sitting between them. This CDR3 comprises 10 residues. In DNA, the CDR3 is TGCAGCGTTGAACAGGGCGGCTACACCTTC. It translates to CSVEQGGYTF.

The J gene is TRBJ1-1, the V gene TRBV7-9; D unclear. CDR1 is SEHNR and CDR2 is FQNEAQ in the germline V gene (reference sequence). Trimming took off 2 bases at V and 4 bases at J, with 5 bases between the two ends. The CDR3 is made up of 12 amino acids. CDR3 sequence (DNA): TGTGCCAGCAGCTTATTCAGCACTGAAGCTTTCTTT. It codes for CASSLFSTEAFF.

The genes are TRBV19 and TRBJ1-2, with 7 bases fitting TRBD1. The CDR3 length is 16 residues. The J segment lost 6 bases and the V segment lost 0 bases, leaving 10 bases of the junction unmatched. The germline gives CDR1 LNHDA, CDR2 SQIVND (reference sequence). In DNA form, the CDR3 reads TGTGCCAGTAGTATAGAACCCCGACAGGGAGAGGATGGCTACACCTTC. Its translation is CASSIEPRQGEDGYTF.

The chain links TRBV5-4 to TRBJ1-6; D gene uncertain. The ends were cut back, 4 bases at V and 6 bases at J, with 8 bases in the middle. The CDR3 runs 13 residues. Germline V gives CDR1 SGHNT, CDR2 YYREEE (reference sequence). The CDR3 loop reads CASSLEINSPLHF. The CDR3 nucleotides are TGTGCCAGCAGCCTCGAGATTAATTCACCCCTCCACTTT.

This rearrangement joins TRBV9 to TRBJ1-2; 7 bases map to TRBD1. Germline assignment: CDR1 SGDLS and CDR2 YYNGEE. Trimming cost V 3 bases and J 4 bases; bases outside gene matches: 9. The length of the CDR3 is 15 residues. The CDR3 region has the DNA TGTGCCAGCAGCGCGAAGGGGACAGCTTTCTATGGCTACACCTTC. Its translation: CASSAKGTAFYGYTF.

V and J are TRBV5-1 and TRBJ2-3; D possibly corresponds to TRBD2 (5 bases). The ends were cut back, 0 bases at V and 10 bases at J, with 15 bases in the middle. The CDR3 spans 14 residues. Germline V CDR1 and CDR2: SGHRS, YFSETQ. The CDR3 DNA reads TGCGCCAGCAGCTTGGCCGAGGCGTCCGGGGCGCAGTATTTT. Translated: CASSLAEASGAQYF.

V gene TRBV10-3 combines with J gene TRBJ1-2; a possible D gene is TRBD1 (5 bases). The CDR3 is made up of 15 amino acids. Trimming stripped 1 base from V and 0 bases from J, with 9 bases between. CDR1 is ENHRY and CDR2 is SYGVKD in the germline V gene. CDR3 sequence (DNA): TGTGCCATCAGTGAGTTCAGGGCGACTAACTATGGCTACACCTTC. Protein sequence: CAISEFRATNYGYTF.

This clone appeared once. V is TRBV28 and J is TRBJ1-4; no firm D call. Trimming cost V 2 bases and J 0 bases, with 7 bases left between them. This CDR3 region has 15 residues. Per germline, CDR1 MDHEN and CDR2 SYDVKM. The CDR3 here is CASSLMGATNEKLFF. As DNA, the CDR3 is TGTGCCAGCAGTTTAATGGGAGCAACTAATGAAAAACTGTTTTTT.

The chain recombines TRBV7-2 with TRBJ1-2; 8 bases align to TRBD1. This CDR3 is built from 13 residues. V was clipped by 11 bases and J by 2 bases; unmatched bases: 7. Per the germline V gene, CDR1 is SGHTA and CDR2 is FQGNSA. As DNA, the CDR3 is TGTGCCGAAAGACAGGGGCTGAACTATGGCTACACCTTC. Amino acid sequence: CAERQGLNYGYTF.

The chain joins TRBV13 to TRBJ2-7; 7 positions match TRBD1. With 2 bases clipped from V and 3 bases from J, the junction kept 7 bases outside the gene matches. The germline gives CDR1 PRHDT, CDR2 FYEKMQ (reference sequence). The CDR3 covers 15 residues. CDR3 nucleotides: TGTGCCAGCAGCTTACTCGGACAGGATTACTACGAGCAGTACTTC. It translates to CASSLLGQDYYEQYF.

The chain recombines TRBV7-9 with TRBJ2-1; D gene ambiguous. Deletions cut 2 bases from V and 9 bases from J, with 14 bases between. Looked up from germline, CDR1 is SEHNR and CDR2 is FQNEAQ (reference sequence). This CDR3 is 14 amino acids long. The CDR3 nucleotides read TGTGCCAGCAGCTTATTGATAGCTCAGCGTGAGCAGTTCTTC. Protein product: CASSLLIAQREQFF.

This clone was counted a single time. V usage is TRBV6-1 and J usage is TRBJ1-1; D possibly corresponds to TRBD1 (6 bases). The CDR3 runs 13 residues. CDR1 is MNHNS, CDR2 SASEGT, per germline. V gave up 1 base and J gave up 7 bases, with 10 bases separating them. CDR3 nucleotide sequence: TGTGCCAGCAGTGAAGACCCCAGGGGTGAAGCTTTCTTT. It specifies CASSEDPRGEAFF.

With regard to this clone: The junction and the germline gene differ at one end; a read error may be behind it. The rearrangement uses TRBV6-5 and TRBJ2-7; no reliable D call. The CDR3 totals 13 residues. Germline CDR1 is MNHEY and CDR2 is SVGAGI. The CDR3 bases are TGTGCCAGCAGTTTACGGCGGTCCTTCGAGCAGTACTTC. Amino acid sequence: CASSLRRSFEQYF.

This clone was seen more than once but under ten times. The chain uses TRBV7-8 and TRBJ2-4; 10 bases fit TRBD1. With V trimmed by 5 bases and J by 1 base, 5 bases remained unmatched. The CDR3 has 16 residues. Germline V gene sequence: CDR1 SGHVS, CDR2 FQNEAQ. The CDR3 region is CASSPPGQGAKNIQYF. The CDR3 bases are TGTGCCAGCAGCCCCCCGGGACAGGGGGCCAAAAACATTCAGTACTTC.

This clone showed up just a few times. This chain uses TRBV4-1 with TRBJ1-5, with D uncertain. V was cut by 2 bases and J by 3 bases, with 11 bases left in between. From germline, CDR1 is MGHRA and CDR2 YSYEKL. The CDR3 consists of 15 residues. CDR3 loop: CASSQPRENNQPQHF. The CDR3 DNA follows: TGCGCCAGCAGCCAACCCCGCGAAAACAATCAGCCCCAGCATTTT.